Below are 21 T cell receptor beta chains sequenced from a single sample in a study of breast tumors, draining lymph nodes, adjacent tissues. TCRdb reprocessed the multiplex PCR reads via MiXCR and lists one record per CDR3 protein. The sample holds approximately 250,000 distinct CDR3 sequences, 34% seen once. Breast cancer patients provided tissue from their axillary draining lymph nodes. The sample comprised axillary lymph node tissue. These receptors all stem from a female donor with breast cancer. Some clones in this sample may be carry-over from other donors' samples.

The chain is built from TRBV25-1 and TRBJ1-4, with D possibly being TRBD1 (5 bases). The CDR3 is made up of 14 amino acids. V lost 8 bases, J lost 8 bases, and 18 bases lay in between. CDR1 and CDR2 from the germline V gene are MGHDK and SYGVNS. CDR3 region: CASATGTGAEKLFF. In nucleotides, the CDR3 is TGTGCCAGCGCTACCGGGACTGGGGCGGAAAAACTGTTTTTT.

The chain couples TRBV4-1 to TRBJ1-3; weak D call: TRBD1 (5 bases). The V gene's germline CDR1 is MGHRA and CDR2 YSYEKL. Trimming removed 1 base from V and 4 bases from J, with 23 bases in between. This CDR3 has 19 amino acids. The CDR3 region has the DNA TGCGCCAGCAGCCAAGCTTACAGCAGCGGGGGTATAGGAGGAAACACCATATATTTT. Residues: CASSQAYSSGGIGGNTIYF.

This clonotype was observed many times. One junction end does not reproduce the germline sequence, and a read error may be involved. This chain connects TRBV7-9 to TRBJ1-2; 7 bases map to TRBD1. This CDR3 is built from 15 residues. Germline CDR1 and CDR2: SEHNR and FQNEAQ (reference sequence). CDR3 sequence (DNA): TGTGCCAGCAGCTCAAGACAGGGTCCGGACTATGGCTACCCCTTC. Its translation: CASSSRQGPDYGYPF. The variable domain in full, completed from reference TRBV7-9 and TRBJ1-2, reads DTGVSQNPRHKITKRGQNVTFRCDPISEHNRLYWYRQTLGQGPEFLTYFQNEAQLEKSRLLSDRFSAERPKGSFSTLEIQRTEQGDSAMYLCASSSRQGPDYGYPFGSGTRLTVV.

This clonotype was detected many times. The chain is built from TRBV20-1 and TRBJ2-1; TRBD2 aligns across 15 bases. Germline CDR1 DFQATT, CDR2 SNEGSKA (reference sequence). The ends lost 6 bases at V and 2 bases at J; junction bases unmatched: 8. The CDR3 contains 17 residues. The CDR3 DNA is TGCAGTGCCTTAACCGGGACTAGCGGGGGGACCTACAATGAGCAGTTCTTC. Translation gives CSALTGTSGGTYNEQFF.

This clonotype was counted ten times or more. V usage is TRBV11-2 and J usage is TRBJ2-1; 7 nucleotides agree with TRBD2. Per the germline V gene, CDR1 is SGHAT and CDR2 is FQNNGV. There are 16 residues in the CDR3. Trimming at V came to 4 bases and at J to 12 bases, leaving 18 bases not matched to a gene. The CDR3, as DNA: TGTGCCAGCAGCTCGGCTCCTAGCGGAGGAACTTGGGTGCAGTTCTTC. This gives the protein CASSSAPSGGTWVQFF.

The table lists this clonotype with a few counts. The chain employs TRBV9 and TRBJ2-1; perhaps D is TRBD1 or TRBD2 (5 bases each). The CDR3 runs 12 residues. Trimming removed 3 bases at V and 9 bases at J, with 10 bases between. From germline, CDR1 is SGDLS and CDR2 YYNGEE. CDR3 DNA sequence: TGTGCCAGCAGCGCCAGGGACGGTGAGCAGTTCTTC. Translating gives CASSARDGEQFF.

This chain connects TRBV15 to TRBJ1-2; D uncertain. V lost 4 bases and J 4 bases, leaving 16 bases between the germline ends. CDR1 and CDR2 from the germline V gene are LNHNV and YYDKDF (reference sequence). The CDR3 contains 15 residues. The CDR3 spells CATSTRSSGLYGYTF. The CDR3 region has the DNA TGTGCCACCAGCACCAGAAGTTCAGGCCTCTATGGCTACACCTTC.

There are many counts of this clonotype. The rearrangement joins TRBV11-1 to TRBJ2-7, with 8 nucleotides matching TRBD1. Germline values: CDR1 SGHAT, CDR2 FQDESV (reference sequence). V lost 0 bases, J lost 3 bases, and 7 bases stayed unmatched. CDR3 size: 16 residues. The CDR3 region has the DNA TGTGCCAGCAGCTTAGCGCGAGACAGGGGATACTACGAGCAGTACTTC. It is translated as CASSLARDRGYYEQYF.

This clonotype was counted at least ten times. The CDR3 region is CASSLEAGGQPQHF. The CDR3 coding sequence is TGCGCCAGCAGCTTGGAGGCAGGGGGGCAGCCCCAGCATTTT. The rearrangement uses TRBV5-1 and TRBJ1-5; 7 bases align to TRBD1. This CDR3 has 14 residues. The V segment lost 0 bases and the J segment 7 bases; nucleotides outside the gene matches: 4. Germline CDR1 is SGHRS and CDR2 is YFSETQ.

The sample holds one count of this clonotype. This chain links TRBV7-9 with TRBJ2-1; 13 positions agree with TRBD2. There are 15 residues in the CDR3. Germline values: CDR1 SEHNR, CDR2 FQNEAQ (reference sequence). The J segment lost 7 bases and the V segment lost 6 bases, leaving 6 bases of the junction unmatched. Here the CDR3 DNA reads TGTGCCAGCAGACTAGCGGGAGGGCCAGGTAATGAGCAGTTCTTC. Protein product: CASRLAGGPGNEQFF.

This clonotype was seen at least ten times. Written as DNA, the CDR3 is TGTGCCAGCAGGGAACAGGGGGCAGGTCAGCATTTT. Amino acid sequence: CASREQGAGQHF. This chain uses TRBV2 with TRBJ1-5; 9 bases agree with TRBD1. Germline loops: CDR1 SNHLY, CDR2 FYNNEI. With 6 bases clipped from V and 13 bases from J, the junction kept 7 bases outside the gene matches. The CDR3 has 12 amino acids. The variable domain in full, with the rest retrieved from reference TRBV2 and TRBJ1-5, is EPEVTQTPSHQVTQMGQEVILRCVPISNHLYFYWYRQILGQKVEFLVSFYNNEISEKSEIFDDQFSVERPDGSNFTLKIRSTKLEDSAMYFCASREQGAGQHFGDGTRLSIL.

With regard to this clonotype: An end of the junction does not agree with germline; a read error may underlie this. The chain uses TRBV7-8 and TRBJ2-1, with 9 bases lining up with TRBD1. The germline CDR1 and CDR2 sequences are SGHVS and FQNEAQ. This CDR3 has 15 residues. CDR3 in amino acids: CASSLVQGAGNGQFF. CDR3 nucleotides: TGTGCCAGCAGCTTGGTACAGGGGGCCGGCAATGGGCAGTTCTTC.

The sample holds a few counts of this clonotype. It may be a read error: a sequence one base away is much more abundant. The chain combines TRBV20-1 with TRBJ1-5; TRBD1 matches 8 bases. Germline V gene data show CDR1 as DFQATT and CDR2 as SNEGSKA (reference sequence). The CDR3 extends over 16 amino acids. V shed 0 bases and J 3 bases; nucleotides not matched to a gene: 7. CDR3 coding DNA: TGCAGTGCTAGAGATCCTAAGACAGGGGCCAATCAGCCCCAGCATTTT. It translates to CSARDPKTGANQPQHF.

The table lists this clonotype with many counts. The rearrangement joins TRBV19 to TRBJ1-2, with D possibly TRBD1 on 6 matching bases. The CDR3 is 16 residues long. V was pared by 7 bases and J by 1 base, with 19 bases between. The germline V gene has CDR1 LNHDA and CDR2 SQIVND (reference sequence). CDR3 DNA sequence: TGTGCCAGTATGATGGACAGCAGTCTGATTAACTATGGCTACACCTTC. It codes for CASMMDSSLINYGYTF.

The sample holds many counts of this clonotype. The rearrangement joins TRBV11-2 to TRBJ2-5; D could derive from TRBD1 or TRBD2 (5 bases each). CDR3 size: 13 residues. The V gene's germline CDR1 is SGHAT and CDR2 FQNNGV. Trimming shortened V by 5 bases and J by 3 bases, and 10 bases separated the two germline ends. DNA of the CDR3: TGTGCCAGCAGCCCCGGGACCAAAGAGACCCAGTACTTC. It codes for CASSPGTKETQYF.

This clonotype occurred many times. The chain combines TRBV9 with TRBJ2-3; the match to TRBD1 covers 7 bases. This CDR3 contains 15 residues. The ends lost 1 base at V and 5 bases at J; junction bases unmatched: 7. The germline gives CDR1 SGDLS, CDR2 YYNGEE. DNA for the CDR3: TGTGCCAGCAGCGTATATAGGGGGCCCGAAGATACGCAGTATTTT. It is translated as CASSVYRGPEDTQYF.

This clonotype was recorded at least ten times. This chain links TRBV7-8 with TRBJ1-3; a possible D gene is TRBD1 (6 bases). CDR3 length equals 15 residues. The germline V and J ends were trimmed by 3 bases and 0 bases, with 9 bases remaining between them. Germline CDR1 is SGHVS and CDR2 is FQNEAQ. CDR3 protein: CASSFGQSSGNTIYF. Written as DNA, the CDR3 is TGTGCCAGCAGCTTTGGACAGAGCTCTGGAAACACCATATATTTT.

This clonotype was detected a few times. V and J are TRBV5-1 and TRBJ2-1; D may be TRBD1 (5 bases). CDR1 is SGHRS and CDR2 is YFSETQ in the germline V gene. Trimming shortened V by 0 bases and J by 5 bases, and 12 bases separated the two germline ends. This CDR3 spans 15 amino acids. CDR3 protein: CASSLVQVRHNEQFF. For the CDR3, the DNA is TGCGCCAGCAGCTTGGTACAGGTGAGGCACAATGAGCAGTTCTTC.

The rearrangement uses TRBV29-1 and TRBJ2-5, with TRBD1 matching over 9 bases. Germline V gives CDR1 SQVTM, CDR2 ANQGSEA. CDR3 length: 14 amino acids. The junction had 10 bases not matched to a gene; V was cut back by 6 bases and J by 5 bases. The CDR3 DNA is TGCAGCGTACCGGGACAGGGTGGCACGGAGACCCAGTACTTC. This encodes CSVPGQGGTETQYF.

Comment on this clonotype: Its ends do not fully match the called genes, so a read error is possible. The V gene is TRBV7-9, the J gene TRBJ2-7, with TRBD2 identical over 11 bases. The CDR3 contains 13 residues. The germline V gene encodes CDR1 SEHNR and CDR2 FQNEAQ (reference sequence). CDR3 protein: CASSRITTSGTIF. CDR3 coding DNA: TGTGCCAGCAGCCGCATAACGACTAGCGGGACGATCTTC.

In its sample, this clonotype was seen many times. The rearrangement links TRBV10-3 to TRBJ1-2; D perhaps matches TRBD1 (6 bases). The CDR3 consists of 15 residues. Germline V gene data show CDR1 as ENHRY and CDR2 as SYGVKD. V lost 6 bases and J 4 bases, leaving 18 bases between the germline ends. CDR3 in DNA: TGTGCCATCAGATTGGACAGTCAAGAGGGCTATGGCTACACCTTC. Amino acids: CAIRLDSQEGYGYTF.